This is a list of T cell receptor beta chains from one sample in a study of neurological immune-mediated disorders. TCRdb called the 5' RACE reads again in MiXCR, with one record for every CDR3 protein. The table has about 19,000 distinct CDR3 sequences, approximately 7.8% seen once. Sequencing was carried out using CD8+ T cells from blood. Source of these receptors: a woman in her 30s with HTLV-1-associated myelopathy (HAM/TSP). The CDR3 runs from the conserved cysteine through the conserved F or W. A D gene is named only where the DNA matches it firmly. Clone size is shown for a subset of rows, as once, few, many or a class of expanded clone.

v_gene	d_gene	abundance	j_gene	CDR3aa	CDR3nt
TRBV5-5	NA	many	TRBJ1-2	CASSSYRDKNYGYTF	TGTGCCAGCAGCTCCTACCGGGACAAGAACTATGGCTACACCTTC
TRBV21-1	NA	many	TRBJ1-2	CASPQGQGIAPNYGYTF	TGTGCCAGCCCCCAAGGACAGGGGATCGCTCCTAACTATGGCTACACCTTC
TRBV5-1	NA	many	TRBJ2-1	CASSLDIGSYNEQFF	TGCGCCAGCAGCTTGGACATCGGGTCCTACAATGAGCAGTTCTTC
TRBV20-1	TRBD1	many	TRBJ1-1	CSARDWDSMNTEAFF	TGCAGTGCTAGAGATTGGGACAGCATGAACACTGAAGCTTTCTTT
TRBV10-3	NA	many	TRBJ1-6	CAIRMTGSDNSPLHF	TGTGCCATCAGAATGACAGGAAGCGATAATTCACCCCTCCACTTT
TRBV7-8	NA	many	TRBJ2-3	CASSLTTGHTDTQYF	TGTGCCAGCAGCTTAACCACAGGGCACACAGATACGCAGTATTTT
TRBV29-1	NA	many	TRBJ1-1	CSVEFQGRNTEAFF	TGCAGCGTTGAGTTTCAGGGTCGGAACACTGAAGCTTTCTTT
TRBV3-1	NA	many	TRBJ2-4	CASSQEEKAKNIQYF	TGTGCCAGCAGCCAAGAAGAGAAAGCCAAAAACATTCAGTACTTC
TRBV11-2	TRBD2	few	TRBJ2-1	CASSLHGRLAVNEQFF	TGTGCCAGCAGCTTACATGGTAGACTAGCAGTCAATGAGCAGTTCTTC
TRBV6-6	NA	medium-sized	TRBJ2-7	CASSYQLSEQYF	TGTGCCAGCAGTTACCAACTAAGCGAGCAGTACTTC
TRBV3-1	NA	NA	TRBJ2-3	CASSQDGTIGGTDTQYF	TGTGCCAGCAGCCAAGATGGGACTATCGGGGGCACAGATACACAGTATTTT
TRBV5-1	NA	many	TRBJ1-1	CASSLGFENTEAFF	TGCGCCAGCAGCTTGGGGTTTGAAAACACTGAAGCTTTCTTT
TRBV7-6	NA	many	TRBJ2-1	CVSSLGSGAVLGEQFF	TGTGTCAGCAGCTTAGGTTCAGGGGCGGTGTTGGGTGAGCAGTTCTTC
TRBV3-1	NA	many	TRBJ1-1	CASSQDGFSANTEAFF	TGTGCCAGCAGCCAAGACGGGTTCAGCGCGAACACTGAAGCTTTCTTT
TRBV29-1	NA	many	TRBJ1-2	CSVERGLGGYTF	TGCAGCGTTGAACGAGGGCTAGGTGGCTACACCTTC
TRBV19	TRBD1	many	TRBJ1-2	CATETGTGGSGYTF	TGTGCCACTGAGACCGGGACAGGGGGCTCTGGCTACACCTTC
TRBV2	NA	many	TRBJ2-7	CASKGRDAYEQYF	TGTGCCAGCAAGGGCAGGGACGCCTACGAGCAGTACTTC
TRBV29-1	TRBD1	many	TRBJ1-2	CSVDGQGVGGYTF	TGCAGCGTTGATGGACAGGGGGTGGGCGGCTACACCTTC
TRBV4-1	TRBD1	many	TRBJ1-2	CASSQEQGNYGYTF	TGCGCCAGCAGCCAAGAACAGGGGAACTATGGCTACACCTTC
TRBV7-8	NA	many	TRBJ2-2	CASSYGTIGYAGELFF	TGTGCCAGCAGCTACGGGACAATCGGGTACGCCGGGGAGCTGTTTTTT
TRBV11-2	TRBD2	many	TRBJ2-3	CASSLYGRLAGVTDTQYF	TGTGCCAGCAGCTTATACGGGAGACTAGCGGGGGTCACAGATACGCAGTATTTT
TRBV25-1	NA	many	TRBJ2-7	CASSDRGGGYEQYF	TGTGCCAGCAGTGACAGGGGTGGTGGCTACGAGCAGTACTTC
TRBV5-6	TRBD2	many	TRBJ2-1	CASSLVGGYYNEQFF	TGTGCCAGCAGCTTGGTCGGGGGGTACTACAATGAGCAGTTCTTC
TRBV11-2	TRBD2	many	TRBJ2-1	CASSLERGGRNEQFF	TGTGCCAGCAGCTTAGAACGGGGGGGCCGCAATGAGCAGTTCTTC